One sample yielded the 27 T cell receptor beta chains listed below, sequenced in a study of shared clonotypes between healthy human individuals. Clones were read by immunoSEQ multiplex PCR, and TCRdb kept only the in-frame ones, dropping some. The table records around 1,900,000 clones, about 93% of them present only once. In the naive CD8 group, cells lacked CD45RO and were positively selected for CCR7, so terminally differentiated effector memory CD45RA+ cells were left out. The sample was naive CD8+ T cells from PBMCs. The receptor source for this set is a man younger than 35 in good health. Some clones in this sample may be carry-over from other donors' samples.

CDR3 nucleotide sequence: TGTGCCAGTAGTGTTAGCGGGATGGGGACAGATACGCAGTATTTT. Translated, it gives CASSVSGMGTDTQYF. The chain joins TRBV19 to TRBJ2-3; 8 nucleotides agree with TRBD2. Germline CDR1 reads LNHDA; CDR2 reads SQIVND (reference sequence). The CDR3 has 15 amino acids. Losses at the gene ends were 5 bases for V and 3 bases for J; bases not matched to a gene: 7.

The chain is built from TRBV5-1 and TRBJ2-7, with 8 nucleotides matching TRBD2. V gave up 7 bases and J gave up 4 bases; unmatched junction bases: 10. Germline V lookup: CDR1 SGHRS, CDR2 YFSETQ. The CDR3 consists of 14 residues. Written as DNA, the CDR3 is TGCGCCAGCGCCCCGGGGGGGGGCGGTTACGAGCAGTACTTC. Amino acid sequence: CASAPGGGGYEQYF.

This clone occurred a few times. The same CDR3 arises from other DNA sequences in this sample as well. CDR3 in amino acids: CASSYSSSYEQYF. CDR3 bases: TGTGCCAGCAGTTACAGCTCCTCCTACGAGCAGTACTTC. The gene calls are TRBV6-5 and TRBJ2-7; unclear D gene. V was pared by 2 bases and J by 0 bases, with 5 bases between. Germline V gives CDR1 MNHEY, CDR2 SVGAGI. The CDR3 is made up of 13 amino acids.

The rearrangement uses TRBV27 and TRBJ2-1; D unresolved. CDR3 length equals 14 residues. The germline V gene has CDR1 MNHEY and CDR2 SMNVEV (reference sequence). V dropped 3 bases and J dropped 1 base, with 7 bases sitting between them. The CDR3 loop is CASSFGQSYNEQFF. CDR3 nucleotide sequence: TGTGCCAGCAGTTTTGGGCAGTCCTACAATGAGCAGTTCTTC.

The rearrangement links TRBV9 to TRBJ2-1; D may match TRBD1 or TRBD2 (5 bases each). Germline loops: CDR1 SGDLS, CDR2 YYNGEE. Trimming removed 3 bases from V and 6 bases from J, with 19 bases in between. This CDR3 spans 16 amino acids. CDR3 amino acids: CASSADLGVGRNEQFF. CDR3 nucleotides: TGTGCCAGCAGCGCGGATTTGGGGGTTGGACGCAATGAGCAGTTCTTC.

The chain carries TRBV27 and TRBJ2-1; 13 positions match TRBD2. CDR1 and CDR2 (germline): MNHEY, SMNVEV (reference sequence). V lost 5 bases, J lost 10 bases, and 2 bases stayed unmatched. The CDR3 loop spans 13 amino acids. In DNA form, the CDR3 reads TGTGCCAGCAGTCAGGGACTAGCGGGGGAGCAGTTCTTC. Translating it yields CASSQGLAGEQFF.

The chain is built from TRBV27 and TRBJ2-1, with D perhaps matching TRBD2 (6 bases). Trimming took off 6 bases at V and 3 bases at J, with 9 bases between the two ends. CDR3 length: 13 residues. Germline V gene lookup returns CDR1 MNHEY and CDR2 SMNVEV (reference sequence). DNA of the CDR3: TGTGCCAGCAGAGCGGGCAACTACAATGAGCAGTTCTTC. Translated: CASRAGNYNEQFF.

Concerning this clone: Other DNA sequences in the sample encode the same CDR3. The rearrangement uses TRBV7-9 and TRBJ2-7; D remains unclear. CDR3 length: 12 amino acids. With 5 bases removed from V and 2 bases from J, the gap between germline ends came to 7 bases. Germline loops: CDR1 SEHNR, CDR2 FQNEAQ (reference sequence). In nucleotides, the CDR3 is TGTGCCAGCAGCCCCCGGCCCTACGAGCAGTACTTC. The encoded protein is CASSPRPYEQYF.

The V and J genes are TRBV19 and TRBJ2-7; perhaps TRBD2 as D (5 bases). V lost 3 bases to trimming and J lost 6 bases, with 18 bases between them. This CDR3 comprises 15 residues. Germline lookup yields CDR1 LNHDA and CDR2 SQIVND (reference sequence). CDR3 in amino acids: CASSIIVGSIGEQYF. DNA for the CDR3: TGTGCCAGTAGTATTATAGTAGGGAGCATCGGCGAGCAGTACTTC.

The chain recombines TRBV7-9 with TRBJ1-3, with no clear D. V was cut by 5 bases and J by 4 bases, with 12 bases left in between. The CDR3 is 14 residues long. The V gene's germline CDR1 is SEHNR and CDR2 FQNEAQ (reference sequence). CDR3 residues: CASSRLDPGNTIYF. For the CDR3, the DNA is TGTGCCAGCAGCCGGTTGGATCCGGGAAACACCATATATTTT.

The DNA for the CDR3 is TGTGCCAGCAGTGCAGGGACTAGCGGAGCCTACAATGAGCAGTTCTTC. Its translation is CASSAGTSGAYNEQFF. V gene TRBV6-1 combines with J gene TRBJ2-1, with 11 positions matching TRBD2. The CDR3 extends over 16 amino acids. Germline-derived CDR1 and CDR2 are MNHNS and SASEGT. The J segment lost 2 bases and the V segment lost 4 bases, leaving 4 bases of the junction unmatched.

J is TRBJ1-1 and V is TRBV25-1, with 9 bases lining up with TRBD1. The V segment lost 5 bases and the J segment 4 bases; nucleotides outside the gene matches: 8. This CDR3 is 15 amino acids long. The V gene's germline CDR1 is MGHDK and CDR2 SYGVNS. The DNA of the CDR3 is TGTGCCAGCAGTCTGGACAGGGGCATTAGCACTGAAGCTTTCTTT. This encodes CASSLDRGISTEAFF.

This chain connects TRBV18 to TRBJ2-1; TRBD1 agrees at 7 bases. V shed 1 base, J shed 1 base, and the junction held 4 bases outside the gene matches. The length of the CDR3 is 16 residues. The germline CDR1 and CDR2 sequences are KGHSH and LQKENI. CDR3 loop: CASSPRRDSSYNEQFF. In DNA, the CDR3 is TGTGCCAGCTCACCACGCCGGGACAGTTCCTACAATGAGCAGTTCTTC. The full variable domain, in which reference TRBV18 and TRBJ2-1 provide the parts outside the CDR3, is NAGVMQNPRHLVRRRGQEARLRCSPMKGHSHVYWYRQLPEEGLKFMVYLQKENIIDESGMPKERFSAEFPKEGPSILRIQQVVRGDSAAYFCASSPRRDSSYNEQFFGPGTRLTVL.

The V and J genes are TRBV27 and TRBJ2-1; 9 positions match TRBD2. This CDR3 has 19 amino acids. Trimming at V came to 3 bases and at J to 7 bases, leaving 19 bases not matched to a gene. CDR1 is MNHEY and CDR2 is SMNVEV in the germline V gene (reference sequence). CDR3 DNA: TGTGCCAGCAGTTTTCCCCCTTTGAGGGTAGCGGGAGCAGAAAATGAGCAGTTCTTC. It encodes CASSFPPLRVAGAENEQFF.

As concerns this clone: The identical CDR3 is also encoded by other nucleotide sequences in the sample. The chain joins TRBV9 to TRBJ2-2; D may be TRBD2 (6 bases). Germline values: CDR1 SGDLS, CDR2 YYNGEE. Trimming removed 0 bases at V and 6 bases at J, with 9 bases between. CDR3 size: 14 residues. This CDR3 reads CASSVGGGAGELFF. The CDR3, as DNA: TGTGCCAGCAGCGTAGGCGGCGGGGCCGGGGAGCTGTTTTTT.

The CDR3 loop reads CASNERESNEQFF. In DNA form, the CDR3 reads TGTGCCAGCAACGAGCGGGAGAGCAATGAGCAGTTCTTC. V is TRBV9 and J is TRBJ2-1; 8 bases line up with TRBD2. From germline, CDR1 is SGDLS and CDR2 YYNGEE. CDR3 size: 13 residues. V shed 6 bases and J 6 bases; nucleotides not matched to a gene: 5.

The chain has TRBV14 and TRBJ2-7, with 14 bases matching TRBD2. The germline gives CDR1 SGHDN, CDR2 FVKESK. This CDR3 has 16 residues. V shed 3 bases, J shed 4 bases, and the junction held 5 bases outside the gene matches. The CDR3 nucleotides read TGTGCCAGCAGCCAGGGGACTAGCGGGAGCTGGTACGAGCAGTACTTC. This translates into CASSQGTSGSWYEQYF.

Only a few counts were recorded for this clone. The CDR3 region is CASSFTTEAFF. The CDR3 DNA reads as TGTGCCAGCAGCTTCACCACAGAAGCTTTCTTT. The chain uses TRBV7-9 and TRBJ1-1; D ambiguous. V dropped 3 bases and J dropped 8 bases, with 7 bases sitting between them. CDR1 SEHNR and CDR2 FQNEAQ come from the germline V gene (reference sequence). This CDR3 spans 11 amino acids.

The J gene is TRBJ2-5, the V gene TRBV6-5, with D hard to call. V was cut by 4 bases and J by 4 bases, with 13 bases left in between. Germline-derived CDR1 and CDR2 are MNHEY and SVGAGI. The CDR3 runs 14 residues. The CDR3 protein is CASSSQDPSETQYF. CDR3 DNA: TGTGCCAGCAGTTCTCAGGACCCCTCAGAGACCCAGTACTTC.

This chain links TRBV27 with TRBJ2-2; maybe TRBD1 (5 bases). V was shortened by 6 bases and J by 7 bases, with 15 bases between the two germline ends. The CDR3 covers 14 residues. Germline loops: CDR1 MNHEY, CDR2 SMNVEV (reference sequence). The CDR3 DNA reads TGTGCCAGCAGCGAACTCAGGGCGAGCGGGGAGCTGTTTTTT. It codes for CASSELRASGELFF.

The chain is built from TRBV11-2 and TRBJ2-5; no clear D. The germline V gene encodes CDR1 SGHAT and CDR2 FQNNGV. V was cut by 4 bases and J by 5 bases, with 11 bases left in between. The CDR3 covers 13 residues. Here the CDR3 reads CASSSPPHETQYF. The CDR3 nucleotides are TGTGCCAGCAGCTCACCCCCCCACGAGACCCAGTACTTC.

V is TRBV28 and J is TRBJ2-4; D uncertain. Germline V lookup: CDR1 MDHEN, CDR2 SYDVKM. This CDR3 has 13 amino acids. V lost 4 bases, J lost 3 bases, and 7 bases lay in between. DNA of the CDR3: TGTGCCAGCAGTTCGCGCAGCAAAAACATTCAGTACTTC. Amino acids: CASSSRSKNIQYF.

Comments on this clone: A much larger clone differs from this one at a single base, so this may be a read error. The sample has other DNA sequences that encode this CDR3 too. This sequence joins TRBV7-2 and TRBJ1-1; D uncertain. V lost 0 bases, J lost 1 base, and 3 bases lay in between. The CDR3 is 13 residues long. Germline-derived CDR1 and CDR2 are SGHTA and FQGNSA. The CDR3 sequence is CASSLAGNTEAFF. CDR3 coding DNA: TGTGCCAGCAGCTTAGCAGGGAACACTGAAGCTTTCTTT.

The CDR3: CASSLSVAASTDTQYF. Here the CDR3 DNA reads TGTGCCAGCAGCTTAAGTGTAGCGGCTAGCACAGATACGCAGTATTTT. This sequence joins TRBV7-9 and TRBJ2-3; D is perhaps TRBD2 (6 bases). The CDR3 totals 16 residues. The germline gives CDR1 SEHNR, CDR2 FQNEAQ (reference sequence). Trimming left V 2 bases short and J 0 bases short, with 12 bases between.

DNA for the CDR3: TGTGCCAGCAGTTTCTGGGGCAGCTCTTTCTCCTACAATGAGCAGTTCTTC. Its translation is CASSFWGSSFSYNEQFF. The chain carries TRBV28 and TRBJ2-1; perhaps TRBD1 as D (5 bases). Germline loops: CDR1 MDHEN, CDR2 SYDVKM. The germline V and J ends were trimmed by 3 bases and 0 bases, with 15 bases remaining between them. The CDR3 contains 17 residues.

The CDR3 DNA reads as TGTGCCAGCAGCACCTCTGGGAGGGGCTACACCTTC. It encodes CASSTSGRGYTF. The J gene is TRBJ1-2, the V gene TRBV7-9; D uncertain. Germline CDR1 and CDR2: SEHNR and FQNEAQ (reference sequence). The CDR3 is 12 amino acids. Trimming shortened V by 5 bases and J by 8 bases, and 12 bases separated the two germline ends.

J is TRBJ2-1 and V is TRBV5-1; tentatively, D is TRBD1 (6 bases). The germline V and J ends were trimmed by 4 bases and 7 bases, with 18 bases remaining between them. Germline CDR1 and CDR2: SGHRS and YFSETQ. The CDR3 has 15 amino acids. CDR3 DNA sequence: TGCGCCAGCAGCGTGGACAGCGCCGAGGTGAATGAGCAGTTCTTC. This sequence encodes CASSVDSAEVNEQFF. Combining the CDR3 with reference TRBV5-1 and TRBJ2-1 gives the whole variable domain KAGVTQTPRYLIKTRGQQVTLSCSPISGHRSVSWYQQTPGQGLQFLFEYFSETQRNKGNFPGRFSGRQFSNSRSEMNVSTLELGDSALYLCASSVDSAEVNEQFFGPGTRLTVL.